This T cell receptor beta chain was sequenced for a study of response to subunit inactivated influenza vaccine. Looked up from germline, CDR1 is LGHNA and CDR2 is YNFKEQ. Unmatched junction bases numbered 6, after V lost 1 base and J lost 8 bases. This CDR3 contains 15 residues. TCRdb fed the RT-PCR reads into MiXCR, producing one record per CDR3 protein. In the table there are around 710,000 distinct CDR3 sequences, roughly 13% of which are singletons. J is TRBJ2-1 and V is TRBV4-2, with TRBD2 matching 9 bases. Sequencing was performed on PBMCs from blood, taken less than 15 days before vaccination. The clonotype was recovered from a man in his fifties who received an inactivated influenza vaccine. The CDR3: CASSQASGAFDEQFF. In nucleotides, the CDR3 is TGTGCCAGCAGCCAAGCTAGCGGGGCTTTCGATGAGCAGTTCTTC.